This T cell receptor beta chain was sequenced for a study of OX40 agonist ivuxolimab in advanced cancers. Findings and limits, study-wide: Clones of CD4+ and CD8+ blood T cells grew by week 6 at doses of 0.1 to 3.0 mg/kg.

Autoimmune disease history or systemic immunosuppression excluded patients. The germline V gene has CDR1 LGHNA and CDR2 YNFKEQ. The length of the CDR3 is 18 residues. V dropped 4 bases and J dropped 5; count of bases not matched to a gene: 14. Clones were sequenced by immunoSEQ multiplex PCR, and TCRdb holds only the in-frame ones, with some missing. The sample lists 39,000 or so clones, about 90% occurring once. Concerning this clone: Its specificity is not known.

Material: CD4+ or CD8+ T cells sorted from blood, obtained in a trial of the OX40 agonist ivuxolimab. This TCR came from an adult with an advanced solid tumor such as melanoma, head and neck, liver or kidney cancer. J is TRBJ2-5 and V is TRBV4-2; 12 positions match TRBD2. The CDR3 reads CASSPSRTSGEGFETQYF. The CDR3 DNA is TGTGCCAGCAGCCCAAGTCGGACTAGCGGGGAAGGGTTCGAGACCCAGTACTTC.